The 15 T cell receptor beta chains in this list originate from one sample, sequenced in a study of T cell changes during pregnancy in multiple sclerosis (dated by TCRdb to about 2019). The library relied on the immunoSEQ multiplex PCR assay. The clones in this table, taken by TCRdb from immuneACCESS, are in-frame only. Not every clone is retained; where verified, under half of the shortfall comes from an unresolved V gene, and the cause of the rest is unknown. The sample yields roughly 93,000 clones; under 95% were counted once. Around 0.93% of the sample is held by the ten biggest clonotypes. This specimen consisted of peripheral blood, obtained before pregnancy. The receptors come from a female donor with multiple sclerosis, enrolled in a pregnancy study.

The chain joins TRBV5-1 to TRBJ1-6, with 9 bases fitting TRBD1. Germline CDR1 SGHRS, CDR2 YFSETQ. The V and J ends lost 0 bases and 0 bases, in that order; junction bases with no gene match: 7. This CDR3 comprises 19 residues. The CDR3, as DNA: TGCGCCAGCAGCTTGGCGGACAGGGGCCGGAGCTCCTATAATTCACCCCTCCACTTT. Encoded protein: CASSLADRGRSSYNSPLHF. Full variable domain (missing parts from reference TRBV5-1 and TRBJ1-6): KAGVTQTPRYLIKTRGQQVTLSCSPISGHRSVSWYQQTPGQGLQFLFEYFSETQRNKGNFPGRFSGRQFSNSRSEMNVSTLELGDSALYLCASSLADRGRSSYNSPLHFGNGTRLTVT.

The chain has TRBV6-1 and TRBJ2-2, with 10 bases identical to TRBD2. The CDR3 loop spans 18 amino acids. CDR1 is MNHNS, CDR2 SASEGT, per germline. J gave up 0 bases and V 4 bases, and 8 bases lay outside the gene matches. In nucleotides, the CDR3 is TGTGCCAGCAGTGTCCTAGCGGGGGCAACTCCGAACACCGGGGAGCTGTTTTTT. Encoded protein: CASSVLAGATPNTGELFF.

The chain recombines TRBV18 with TRBJ2-3, with a possible D match to TRBD1 (6 bases). This CDR3 has 14 residues. The V gene lost 4 bases and the J gene lost 1 base, with 9 bases spanning the gap. The germline gives CDR1 KGHSH, CDR2 LQKENI. CDR3: CASSRAGGTDTQYF. Written as DNA, the CDR3 is TGTGCCAGCTCACGGGCAGGGGGCACAGATACGCAGTATTTT. The variable domain in full, completed from reference TRBV18 and TRBJ2-3, reads NAGVMQNPRHLVRRRGQEARLRCSPMKGHSHVYWYRQLPEEGLKFMVYLQKENIIDESGMPKERFSAEFPKEGPSILRIQQVVRGDSAAYFCASSRAGGTDTQYFGPGTRLTVL.

The gene calls are TRBV7-2 and TRBJ1-4, with no clear D. Trimming removed 3 bases at V and 6 bases at J, with 8 bases between. The length of the CDR3 is 13 residues. The germline V gene has CDR1 SGHTA and CDR2 FQGNSA. CDR3 loop: CASSLGVYEKLFF. Here the CDR3 DNA reads TGTGCCAGCAGCTTGGGAGTTTATGAAAAACTGTTTTTT.

The chain is built from TRBV14 and TRBJ2-3; perhaps TRBD2 as D (5 bases). CDR3 length equals 14 residues. The V gene lost 5 bases and the J gene lost 4 bases, with 13 bases spanning the gap. Germline V gene lookup returns CDR1 SGHDN and CDR2 FVKESK. The CDR3 region has the DNA TGTGCCAGCAGCTTTGGAGGTATCCCAGATACGCAGTATTTT. It translates to CASSFGGIPDTQYF.

The V call is TRBV15, the J call TRBJ2-5; D is possibly TRBD2 (7 bases). CDR3 length: 14 amino acids. Germline-derived CDR1 and CDR2 are LNHNV and YYDKDF (reference sequence). V was clipped by 3 bases and J by 5 bases, with 13 bases between them. The CDR3 bases are TGTGCCACCAGCAGGACCGGGGGGCCGGAGACCCAGTACTTC. Its translation is CATSRTGGPETQYF.

J is TRBJ1-1 and V is TRBV7-9; TRBD1 is a possible D gene (5 bases). The CDR3 contains 15 residues. Trimming cost V 3 bases and J 1 base, with 12 bases left between them. Germline V gene data show CDR1 as SEHNR and CDR2 as FQNEAQ (reference sequence). The CDR3 DNA is TGTGCCAGCAGCTTGGGCCCGGGGGGGAACACTGAAGCTTTCTTT. The encoded protein is CASSLGPGGNTEAFF.

This clone was seen only once. The rearrangement uses TRBV28 and TRBJ2-7; tentatively, D is TRBD2 (6 bases). This CDR3 comprises 13 residues. Germline-derived CDR1 and CDR2 are MDHEN and SYDVKM. V lost 7 bases to trimming and J lost 4 bases, with 14 bases between them. The CDR3 DNA is TGTGCCAGCACCCCCGGACGGGAGTACGAGCAGTACTTC. Amino acids: CASTPGREYEQYF.

The chain carries TRBV6-6 and TRBJ2-5, with a weak D call TRBD1 (6 bases). CDR3 length: 12 residues. The ends were cut back, 7 bases at V and 6 bases at J, with 12 bases in the middle. The germline CDR1 and CDR2 sequences are MNHNY and SVGAGI (reference sequence). CDR3 sequence (DNA): TGTGCCAGCACCCCGGACAGACAGACCCAGTACTTC. This encodes CASTPDRQTQYF.

J is TRBJ2-7 and V is TRBV27, with 8 nucleotides matching TRBD1. With V trimmed by 4 bases and J by 3 bases, 5 bases remained unmatched. The CDR3 covers 14 residues. CDR1 is MNHEY and CDR2 is SMNVEV in the germline V gene (reference sequence). CDR3 nucleotide sequence: TGTGCCAGCAGTTACCAGGGGGCTAACTACGAGCAGTACTTC. Its translation is CASSYQGANYEQYF.

A single count supports this clone. The chain carries TRBV4-1 and TRBJ2-3; D is unclear. V gave up 4 bases and J gave up 1 base, with 3 bases separating them. CDR1 is MGHRA and CDR2 is YSYEKL in the germline V gene. The CDR3 has 12 amino acids. The CDR3 DNA follows: TGCGCCAGCAGCCTAGGCACAGATACGCAGTATTTT. Translation: CASSLGTDTQYF.

This rearrangement joins TRBV14 to TRBJ1-1, with TRBD1 identical over 10 bases. The junction had 9 bases not matched to a gene; V was cut back by 1 base and J by 4 bases. The CDR3 length is 17 residues. CDR1 is SGHDN, CDR2 FVKESK, per germline. CDR3 in amino acids: CASSQVRDRGRGTEAFF. CDR3 DNA: TGTGCCAGCAGCCAAGTACGCGACAGGGGGCGCGGCACTGAAGCTTTCTTT.

The chain combines TRBV7-2 with TRBJ2-1; 7 positions match TRBD1. Germline trimming cut 5 bases from V and 12 bases from J; bases unmatched to any gene: 4. Germline CDR1 and CDR2: SGHTA and FQGNSA. CDR3 length: 11 amino acids. CDR3 bases: TGTGCCAGCAGCGCACAGGGGAGGCAGTTCTTC. It translates to CASSAQGRQFF.

A single count supports this clone. V is TRBV10-3 and J is TRBJ1-1; 10 bases agree with TRBD1. CDR1 and CDR2 from the germline V gene are ENHRY and SYGVKD. Losses at the gene ends were 9 bases for V and 4 bases for J; bases not matched to a gene: 2. CDR3 size: 12 residues. CDR3 bases: TGTGCCATAGGACAGGGGGGCACTGAAGCTTTCTTT. Its protein product is CAIGQGGTEAFF.

This CDR3 is CASSPTGGGQGPYEQYF. In DNA form, the CDR3 reads TGTGCCAGCTCACCGACCGGGGGGGGACAGGGACCCTACGAGCAGTACTTC. The chain carries TRBV18 and TRBJ2-7; TRBD1 might be the D (9 bases). The CDR3 is 17 residues long. V was trimmed by 3 bases and J by 2 bases, leaving 20 bases between them. Germline V gene sequence: CDR1 KGHSH, CDR2 LQKENI.